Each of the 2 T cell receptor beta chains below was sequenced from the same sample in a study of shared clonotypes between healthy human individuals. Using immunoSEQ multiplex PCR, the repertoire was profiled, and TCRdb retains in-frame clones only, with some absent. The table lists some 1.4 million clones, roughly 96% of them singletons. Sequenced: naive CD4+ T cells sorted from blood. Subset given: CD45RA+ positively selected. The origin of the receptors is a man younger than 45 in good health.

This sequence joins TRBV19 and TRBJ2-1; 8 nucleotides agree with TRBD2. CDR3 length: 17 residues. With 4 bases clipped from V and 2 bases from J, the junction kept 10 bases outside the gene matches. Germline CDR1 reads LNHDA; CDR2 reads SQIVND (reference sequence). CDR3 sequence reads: CASSSILAGTPYNEQFF. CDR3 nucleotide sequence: TGTGCCAGTAGTAGCATCCTAGCGGGTACTCCCTACAATGAGCAGTTCTTC.

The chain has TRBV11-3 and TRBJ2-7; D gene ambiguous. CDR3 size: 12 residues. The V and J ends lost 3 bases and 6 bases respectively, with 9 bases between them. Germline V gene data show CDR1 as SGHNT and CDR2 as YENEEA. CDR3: CASSFLSGEQYF. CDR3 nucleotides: TGTGCCAGCAGCTTCCTATCGGGCGAGCAGTACTTC.